This TCR beta chain came from a study of breast tumors, draining lymph nodes, adjacent tissues. With V trimmed by 1 base and J by 2 bases, 7 bases remained unmatched. The CDR3 is 16 residues long. Germline V gene data show CDR1 as SGHTA and CDR2 as FQGNSA. This clonotype is judged medium-sized. As yet, its antigen is unknown. General observations from the study: Luminal-like breast cancer showed significantly higher tumor–nontumor repertoire similarity than basal-like. That most tumor T cells come from lymph nodes remained unproven. Most tumor T cells seemingly derive from lymph node, then expand in tumor. Compared with lymph nodes, tumors were less diverse; compared with nontumor tissue, more.

TCRdb independently ran MiXCR on the multiplex PCR reads; one entry per CDR3 protein. The sample records around 14,000 distinct CDR3 sequences, 55% being singletons. The rearrangement uses TRBV7-2 and TRBJ2-7, with 8 bases fitting TRBD1. Sequencing was performed on tumor-adjacent breast tissue. The sequence derives from a female donor with breast cancer. Some clones in this sample may be carry-over from other donors' samples. CDR3 DNA sequence: TGTGCCAGCAGCTTAGGTCGGACAGGGTCCACCTACGAGCAGTACTTC. Protein product: CASSLGRTGSTYEQYF.